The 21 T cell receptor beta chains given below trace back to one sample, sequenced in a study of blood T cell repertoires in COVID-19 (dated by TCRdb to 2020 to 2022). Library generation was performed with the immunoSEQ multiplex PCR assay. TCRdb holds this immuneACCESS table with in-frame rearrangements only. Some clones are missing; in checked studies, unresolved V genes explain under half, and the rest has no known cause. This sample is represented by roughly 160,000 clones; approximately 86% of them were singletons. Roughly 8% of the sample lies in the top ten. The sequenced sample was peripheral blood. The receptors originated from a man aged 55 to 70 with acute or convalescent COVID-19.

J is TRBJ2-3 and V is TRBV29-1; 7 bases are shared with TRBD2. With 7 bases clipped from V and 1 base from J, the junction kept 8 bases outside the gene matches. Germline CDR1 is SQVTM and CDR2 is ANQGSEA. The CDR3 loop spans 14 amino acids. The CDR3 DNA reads TGCAGCGCACGGGGGGAGGTTGGCACAGATACGCAGTATTTT. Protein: CSARGEVGTDTQYF.

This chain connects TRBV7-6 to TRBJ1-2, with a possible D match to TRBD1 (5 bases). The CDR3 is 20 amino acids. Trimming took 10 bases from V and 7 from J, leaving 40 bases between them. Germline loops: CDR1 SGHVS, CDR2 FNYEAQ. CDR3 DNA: TGTGCCACCCGCGACCGGGGGAGCGGGACCAGGCGGAGGGGATGGGGTGGCTACACCTTC. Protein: CATRDRGSGTRRRGWGGYTF.

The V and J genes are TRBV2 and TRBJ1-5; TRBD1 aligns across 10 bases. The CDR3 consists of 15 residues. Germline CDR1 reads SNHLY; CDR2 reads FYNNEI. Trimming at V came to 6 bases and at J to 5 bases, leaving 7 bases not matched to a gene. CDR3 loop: CASRGQGSGDQPQHF. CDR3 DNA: TGTGCCAGCAGGGGACAGGGGAGTGGGGATCAGCCCCAGCATTTT.

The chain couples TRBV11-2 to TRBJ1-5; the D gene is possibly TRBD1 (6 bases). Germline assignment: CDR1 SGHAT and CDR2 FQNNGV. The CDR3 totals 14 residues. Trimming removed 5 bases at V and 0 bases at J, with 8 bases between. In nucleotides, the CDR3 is TGTGCCAGCAGCACAGGGTTTAGCAATCAGCCCCAGCATTTT. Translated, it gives CASSTGFSNQPQHF. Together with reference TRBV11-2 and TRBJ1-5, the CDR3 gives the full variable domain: EAGVAQSPRYKIIEKRQSVAFWCNPISGHATLYWYQQILGQGPKLLIQFQNNGVVDDSQLPKDRFSAERLKGVDSTLKIQPAKLEDSAVYLCASSTGFSNQPQHFGDGTRLSIL.

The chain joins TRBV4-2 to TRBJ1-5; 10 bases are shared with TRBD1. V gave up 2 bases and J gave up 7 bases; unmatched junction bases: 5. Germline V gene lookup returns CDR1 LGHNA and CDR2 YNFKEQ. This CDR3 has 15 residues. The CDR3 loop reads CASSQRTGGPQPQHF. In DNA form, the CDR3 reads TGTGCCAGCAGCCAAAGGACAGGGGGTCCACAGCCCCAGCATTTT.

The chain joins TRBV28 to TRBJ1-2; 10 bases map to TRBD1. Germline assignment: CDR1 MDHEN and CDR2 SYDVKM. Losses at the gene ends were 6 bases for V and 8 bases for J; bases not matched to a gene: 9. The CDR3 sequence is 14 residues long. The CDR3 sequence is CASRGMGQGHGYTF. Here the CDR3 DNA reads TGTGCCAGCAGGGGGATGGGACAGGGGCACGGCTACACCTTC.

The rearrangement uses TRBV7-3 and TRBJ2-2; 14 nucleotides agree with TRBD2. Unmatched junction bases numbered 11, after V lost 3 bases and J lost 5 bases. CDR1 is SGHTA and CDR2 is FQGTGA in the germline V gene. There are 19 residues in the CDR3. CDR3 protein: CASSFIPPTSGRGTGELFF. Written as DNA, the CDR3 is TGTGCCAGCAGCTTTATCCCTCCGACTAGCGGGAGGGGGACCGGGGAGCTGTTTTTT.

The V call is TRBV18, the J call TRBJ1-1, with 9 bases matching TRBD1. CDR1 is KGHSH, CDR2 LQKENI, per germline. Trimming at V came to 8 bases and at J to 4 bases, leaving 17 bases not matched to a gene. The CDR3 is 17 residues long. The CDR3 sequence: CASVRASQGAQGTEAFF. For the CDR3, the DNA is TGTGCCAGCGTTAGGGCCTCACAGGGGGCGCAAGGCACTGAAGCTTTCTTT.

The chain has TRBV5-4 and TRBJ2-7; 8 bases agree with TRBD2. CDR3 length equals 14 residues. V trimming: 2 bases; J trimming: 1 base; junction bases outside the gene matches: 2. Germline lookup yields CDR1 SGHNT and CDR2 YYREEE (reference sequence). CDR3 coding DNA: TGTGCCAGCAGCTTTCGGGGGGGTTCCTACGAGCAGTACTTC. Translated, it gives CASSFRGGSYEQYF.

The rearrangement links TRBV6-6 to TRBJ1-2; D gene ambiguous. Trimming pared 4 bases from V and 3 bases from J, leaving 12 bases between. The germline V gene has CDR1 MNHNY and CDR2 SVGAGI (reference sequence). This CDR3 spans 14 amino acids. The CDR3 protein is CASSSKNSDYGYTF. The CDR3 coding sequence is TGTGCCAGCAGTTCAAAAAACTCTGACTATGGCTACACCTTC.

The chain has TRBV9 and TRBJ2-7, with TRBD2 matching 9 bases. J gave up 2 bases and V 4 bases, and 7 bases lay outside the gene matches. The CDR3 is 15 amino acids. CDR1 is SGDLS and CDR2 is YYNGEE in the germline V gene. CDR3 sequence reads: CASSPRTSAAYEQYF. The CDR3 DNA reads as TGTGCCAGCAGCCCACGGACTAGCGCCGCCTACGAGCAGTACTTC.

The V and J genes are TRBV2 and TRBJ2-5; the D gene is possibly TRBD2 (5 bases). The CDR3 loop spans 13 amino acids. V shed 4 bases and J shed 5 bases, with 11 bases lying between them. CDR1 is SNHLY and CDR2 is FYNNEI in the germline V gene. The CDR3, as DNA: TGTGCCAGCAGTGCAAACGGGATTGAGACCCAGTACTTC. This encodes CASSANGIETQYF.

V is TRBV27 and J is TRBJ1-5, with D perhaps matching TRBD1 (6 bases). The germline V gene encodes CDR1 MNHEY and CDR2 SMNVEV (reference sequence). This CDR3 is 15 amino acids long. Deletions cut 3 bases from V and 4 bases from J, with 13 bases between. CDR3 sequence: CASSFLAGANQPQHF. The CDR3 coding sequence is TGTGCCAGCAGTTTCCTCGCGGGGGCTAATCAGCCCCAGCATTTT.

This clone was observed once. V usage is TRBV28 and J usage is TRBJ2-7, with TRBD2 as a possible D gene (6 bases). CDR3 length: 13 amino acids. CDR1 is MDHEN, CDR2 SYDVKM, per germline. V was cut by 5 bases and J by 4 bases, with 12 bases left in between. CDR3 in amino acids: CASSVGLFYEQYF. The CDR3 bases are TGTGCCAGCAGTGTCGGACTATTTTACGAGCAGTACTTC.

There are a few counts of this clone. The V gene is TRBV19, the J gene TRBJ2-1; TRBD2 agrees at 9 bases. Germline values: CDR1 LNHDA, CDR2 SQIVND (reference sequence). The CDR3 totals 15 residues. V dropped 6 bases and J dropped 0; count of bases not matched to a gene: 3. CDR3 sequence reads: CASRTSGSSYNEQFF. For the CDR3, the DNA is TGTGCCAGTAGGACTAGCGGTAGCTCCTACAATGAGCAGTTCTTC. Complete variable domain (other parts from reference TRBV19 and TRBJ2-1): DGGITQSPKYLFRKEGQNVTLSCEQNLNHDAMYWYRQDPGQGLRLIYYSQIVNDFQKGDIAEGYSVSREKKESFPLTVTSAQKNPTAFYLCASRTSGSSYNEQFFGPGTRLTVL.

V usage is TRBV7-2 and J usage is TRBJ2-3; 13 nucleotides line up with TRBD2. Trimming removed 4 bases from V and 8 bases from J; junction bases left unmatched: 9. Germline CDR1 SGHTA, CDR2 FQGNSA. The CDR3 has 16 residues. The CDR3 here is CASSSGTSGNGGTQYF. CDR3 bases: TGTGCCAGCAGCTCAGGGACTAGCGGGAATGGCGGTACGCAGTATTTT.

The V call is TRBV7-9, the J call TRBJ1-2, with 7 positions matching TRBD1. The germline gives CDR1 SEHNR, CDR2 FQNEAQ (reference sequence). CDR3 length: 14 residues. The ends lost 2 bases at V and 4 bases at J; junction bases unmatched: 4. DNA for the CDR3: TGTGCCAGCAGCTTACAGGGGGGCTCCTATGGCTACACCTTC. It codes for CASSLQGGSYGYTF. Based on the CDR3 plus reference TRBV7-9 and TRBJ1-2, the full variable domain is DTGVSQNPRHKITKRGQNVTFRCDPISEHNRLYWYRQTLGQGPEFLTYFQNEAQLEKSRLLSDRFSAERPKGSFSTLEIQRTEQGDSAMYLCASSLQGGSYGYTFGSGTRLTVV.

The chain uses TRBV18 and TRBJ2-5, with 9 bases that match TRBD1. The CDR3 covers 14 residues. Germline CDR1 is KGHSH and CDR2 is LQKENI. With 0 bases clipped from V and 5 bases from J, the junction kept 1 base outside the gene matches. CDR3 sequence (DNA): TGTGCCAGCTCACCACCGGGGACAGGGGAGACCCAGTACTTC. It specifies CASSPPGTGETQYF.

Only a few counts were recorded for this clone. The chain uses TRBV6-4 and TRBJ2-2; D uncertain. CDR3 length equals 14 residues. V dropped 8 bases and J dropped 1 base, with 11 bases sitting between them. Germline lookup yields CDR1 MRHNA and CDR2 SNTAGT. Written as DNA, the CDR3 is TGTGCCAGCTCTAGACTCTTGAACACCGGGGAGCTGTTTTTT. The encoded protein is CASSRLLNTGELFF.

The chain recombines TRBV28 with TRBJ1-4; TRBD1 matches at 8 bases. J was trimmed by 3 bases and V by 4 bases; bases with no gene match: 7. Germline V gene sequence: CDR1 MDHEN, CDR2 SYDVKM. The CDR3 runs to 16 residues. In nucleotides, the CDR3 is TGTGCCAGCAGTTCTGGACAGGGCCCGCCTAATGAAAAACTGTTTTTT. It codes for CASSSGQGPPNEKLFF. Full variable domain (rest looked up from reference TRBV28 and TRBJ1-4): DVKVTQSSRYLVKRTGEKVFLECVQDMDHENMFWYRQDPGLGLRLIYFSYDVKMKEKGDIPEGYSVSREKKERFSLILESASTNQTSMYLCASSSGQGPPNEKLFFGSGTQLSVL.

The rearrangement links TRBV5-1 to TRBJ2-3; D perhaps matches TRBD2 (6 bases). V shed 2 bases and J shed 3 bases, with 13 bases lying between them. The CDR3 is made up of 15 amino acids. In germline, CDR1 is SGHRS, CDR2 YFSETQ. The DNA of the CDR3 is TGCGCCAGCAGCTTTAGCGGAAGAGGGACAGATACGCAGTATTTT. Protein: CASSFSGRGTDTQYF.